Listed below are T cell receptor beta chains from one sample, sequenced in a study of PD-1 blockade in classical Hodgkin lymphoma. Only in-frame clones appear in the TCRdb table, and some are missing; sequencing was by immunoSEQ multiplex PCR. The profile shows some 18,000 clones, 65% to 80% of them singletons. Specimen: peripheral blood mononuclear cells (PBMCs), collected before the fourth cycle of nivolumab. These receptor sequences come from a human donor with classical Hodgkin lymphoma. CDR3s include the opening cysteine and the closing phenylalanine or tryptophan. Each record gives: J gene, D gene, V gene, CDR3 length, clone size, CDR3 DNA, CDR3 protein. D genes are given only for firm matches. The size of a clone is reported for some rows only, either as once, few or many, or as a class for expanded clones.

TRBJ2-5	-	TRBV2	10	-	TGTGCCAGCCTTGTGGAGACCCAGTACTTC	CASLVETQYF
TRBJ1-1	-	TRBV6-5	15	once	TGTGCCAGCAGTTACGGGGAATGGGGGAACACTGAAGCTTTCTTT	CASSYGEWGNTEAFF
TRBJ1-5	-	TRBV7-8	12	-	TGTGCCAGCAGCTCAAGAAATCAGCCCCAGCATTTT	CASSSRNQPQHF
TRBJ2-4	-	TRBV1	15	-	TGCACCAGCAGCCAAGAGGGGACAGTTATGGACATTCAGTACTTC	CTSSQEGTVMDIQYF
TRBJ2-7	TRBD1	TRBV7-2	13	once	TGTGCCAGCAGCCCGCCTACAGGGGGCGAGCAGTACTTC	CASSPPTGGEQYF
TRBJ2-3	TRBD1	TRBV19	17	few	TGTGCCAGTAGTATCCGGAAGACCGGGACAGGGGATGTTACGCAGTATTTT	CASSIRKTGTGDVTQYF
TRBJ1-2	TRBD1	TRBV29-1	15	-	TGCAGCGTTGATTGGGGACAGGGGCCTTTCTATGGCTACACCTTC	CSVDWGQGPFYGYTF
TRBJ2-3	-	TRBV19	14	-	TGTGCCAGTAGTATAAAAGCCTCGGGAGATACGCAGTATTTT	CASSIKASGDTQYF
TRBJ2-2	-	TRBV5-1	15	-	TGCGCCAGCAGCTTGGTGGCGGGCCCGACCGGGGAGCTGTTTTTT	CASSLVAGPTGELFF
TRBJ2-2	-	TRBV19	13	-	TGTGCCAGTAGTATATTGAGTGGCGGGGAGCTGTTTTTT	CASSILSGGELFF
TRBJ1-1	-	TRBV5-4	15	once	TGTGCCAGCAGCCTACCGACAGCGGTTCACACTGAAGCTTTCTTT	CASSLPTAVHTEAFF
TRBJ1-5	-	TRBV7-2	13	-	TGTGCCAGCAGCCCCACTAGCAATCAGCCCCAGCATTTT	CASSPTSNQPQHF
TRBJ1-1	-	TRBV7-2	15	-	TGTGCCAGCAGCTCCTCCGGGGGTGACGGCACTGAAGCTTTCTTT	CASSSSGGDGTEAFF
TRBJ1-1	TRBD1	TRBV4-1	15	-	TGCGCCAGCAGCCACGTTTCGGTGCAGGGGGCTGAAGCTTTCTTT	CASSHVSVQGAEAFF
TRBJ1-1	-	TRBV6-1	14	-	TGTGCCAGCAGTGTTAGAGGCCCGAACACTGAAGCTTTCTTT	CASSVRGPNTEAFF
TRBJ2-2	-	TRBV19	12	few	TGTGCCAGTAGTCCCCTCGTCGGGGAGCTGTTTTTT	CASSPLVGELFF
TRBJ2-2	-	TRBV5-1	15	few	TGCGCCAGCAGCTCTATTACAGGGTACACCGGGGAGCTGTTTTTT	CASSSITGYTGELFF
TRBJ1-2	-	TRBV19	13	-	TGTGCCAGTAGTTTAGGGTCTAACTATGGCTACACCTTC	CASSLGSNYGYTF
TRBJ1-4	TRBD1	TRBV15	20	-	TGTGCCACCAGCAGAGACCCTATTTTGGGTACCGGGACAGGGAATGAAAAACTGTTTTTT	CATSRDPILGTGTGNEKLFF
TRBJ2-7	-	TRBV7-2	17	-	TGTGCCAGCAGCCTCTCCGGTGATGCGGGAGCCAGGGGGGAGCAGTACTTC	CASSLSGDAGARGEQYF
TRBJ1-1	-	TRBV28	14	-	TGTGCCAGCAGTTGGAGGTTATTGAACACTGAAGCTTTCTTT	CASSWRLLNTEAFF
TRBJ1-2	TRBD1	TRBV6-6	13	-	TGTGCCAGCAGTAGACCGGGACAGAGAACCTACACCTTC	CASSRPGQRTYTF
TRBJ2-1	TRBD2	TRBV7-2	15	-	TGTGCCAGCAGCTTAATAGCGGGGGCGGGCAATGAGCAGTTCTTC	CASSLIAGAGNEQFF
TRBJ1-2	TRBD1	TRBV7-2	13	medium-sized	TGTGCCAGCAGCCCGGACAGGAGGGATGGCTACACCTTC	CASSPDRRDGYTF
TRBJ1-5	-	TRBV27	13	-	TGTGCCAGCAGTTGGCAAGGCAATCAGCCCCAGCATTTT	CASSWQGNQPQHF
TRBJ2-1	-	TRBV28	11	-	TGTGCCAGCAGTTTGACCAATGAGCAGTTCTTC	CASSLTNEQFF
TRBJ2-5	TRBD2	TRBV4-3	16	-	TGCGCCAGCAGCCAAGATGCGGGGGGCCTAGCAAGGGCCCAGTACTTC	CASSQDAGGLARAQYF
TRBJ2-6	-	TRBV15	16	-	TGTGCCACCAGCAGAGCCTCAGGTACTGGGGCCAACGTCCTGACTTTC	CATSRASGTGANVLTF
TRBJ2-7	-	TRBV2	13	-	TGTGCCAGCAGTGGGGATCGGTCCTACGAGCAGTACTTC	CASSGDRSYEQYF
TRBJ2-3	TRBD1	TRBV5-1	15	-	TGCGCCAGCAGCTTGGAGGGGGCCGCCACAGATACGCAGTATTTT	CASSLEGAATDTQYF
TRBJ1-2	-	TRBV7-2	15	few	TGTGCCAGCAGCCTAACTAGGGGGACGGAATATGGCTACACCTTC	CASSLTRGTEYGYTF
TRBJ1-4	TRBD1	TRBV14	16	-	TGTGCCAGCAGCCCTCGGGACAGCCCGAGAACTGAAAAACTGTTTTTT	CASSPRDSPRTEKLFF
TRBJ1-1	TRBD1	TRBV28	13	-	TGTGCCAGCAGTCCCTCAGGGGGAGCTGAAGCTTTCTTT	CASSPSGGAEAFF
TRBJ1-1	TRBD1	TRBV10-1	13	few	TGCGCCAGTATGGGACAGCTTGACACTGAAGCTTTCTTT	CASMGQLDTEAFF
TRBJ2-3	-	TRBV7-2	16	-	TGTGCCAGCAGCCCGGGGGACCGACAGGGCACAGATACGCAGTATTTT	CASSPGDRQGTDTQYF
TRBJ2-2	-	TRBV14	12	few	TGTGCCAGCAGCCAGGGGGCGGGGGAGCTGTTTTTT	CASSQGAGELFF
TRBJ2-7	TRBD2	TRBV10-3	14	few	TGTGCCATCAGCCAGCGGGAAGGCTCCTACGAGCAGTACTTC	CAISQREGSYEQYF
TRBJ2-3	TRBD2	TRBV28	18	once	TGTGCCAGCAGTTTAGGAGCGGGAGGGCCCTCGGGCACAGATACGCAGTATTTT	CASSLGAGGPSGTDTQYF
TRBJ1-5	-	TRBV5-5	18	-	TGCGCCAGCAGCCAAAGTAGGACAGAAATTTATAGCAATCAGCCCCAGCATTTT	CASSQSRTEIYSNQPQHF
TRBJ2-3	TRBD2	TRBV10-2	17	-	TGCGCCAGCAGTGAGTCGAAGGCTAGCGGCCCCACAGATACGCAGTATTTT	CASSESKASGPTDTQYF
TRBJ1-1	-	TRBV7-2	15	-	TGTGCCAGCTCGGGAACAGGGTCCCTTAACACTGAAGCTTTCTTT	CASSGTGSLNTEAFF
TRBJ2-7	-	TRBV9	14	-	TGTGCCAGCAGCGTGGCCGCAGATCTCTACGAGCAGTACTTC	CASSVAADLYEQYF
TRBJ1-1	-	TRBV7-2	13	few	TGTGCCAGCAGCTTAGTACAGGGAGTAGGAGCTTTCTTT	CASSLVQGVGAFF
TRBJ1-1	-	TRBV18	14	-	TGTGCCAGCTCACCTAGGGATTGGGGAACTGAAGCTTTCTTT	CASSPRDWGTEAFF
TRBJ1-5	-	TRBV19	15	-	TGTGCCAGTAGTATTGACAGGTTGGGCAATCAGCCCCAGCATTTT	CASSIDRLGNQPQHF
TRBJ2-3	-	TRBV29-1	16	few	-	CSVGPGLAGRADTQYF
TRBJ2-1	-	TRBV9	15	-	TGTGCCAGCAGCGATATCGGGAAGGGCTACAATGAGCAGTTCTTC	CASSDIGKGYNEQFF
TRBJ2-7	-	TRBV6-6	14	-	TGTGCCAGCAGTTACCAGGACGGCGGCTACGAGCAGTACTTC	CASSYQDGGYEQYF
TRBJ2-3	TRBD1	TRBV27	17	-	TGTGCCAGCAACCACAAGGGGGCGCAACCGTGGGTAGATACGCAGTATTTT	CASNHKGAQPWVDTQYF
TRBJ2-2	TRBD2	TRBV5-1	15	-	TGCGCCAGCAGCTTCCTAGCGGGAGGTCTCGGGGAGCTGTTTTTT	CASSFLAGGLGELFF
TRBJ1-1	TRBD1	TRBV6-5	13	-	TGTGCCAGCACGGGACAGGGGTGGACTGAAGCTTTCTTT	CASTGQGWTEAFF
TRBJ2-3	TRBD2	TRBV5-1	14	-	TGCGCCAGCGGGGTAGCGGGGGGCACAGATACGCAGTATTTT	CASGVAGGTDTQYF
TRBJ1-1	-	TRBV19	13	-	TGTGCCAGTAGTATTGATAGGAACACTGAAGCTTTCTTT	CASSIDRNTEAFF
TRBJ1-1	-	TRBV19	13	-	TGTGCCAGTAGAACCCCAGGGTTAACTGAAGCTTTCTTT	CASRTPGLTEAFF
TRBJ1-2	-	TRBV25-1	13	-	TGTGCCAGCAGTGTCTCCGGGAACTATGGCTACACCTTC	CASSVSGNYGYTF
TRBJ1-1	TRBD1	TRBV12-5	15	-	TGTGCTAGTGGTTCGGGGACAGGGATGAACACTGAAGCTTTCTTT	CASGSGTGMNTEAFF
TRBJ2-5	TRBD2	TRBV27	12	-	TGTGCCAGCAGTTTCGGGGGGGAGACCCAGTACTTC	CASSFGGETQYF
TRBJ2-7	TRBD2	TRBV7-2	15	-	TGTGCCAGCAGCTTAGGGTCTAGCGGGAGTGTAGAGCAGTACTTC	CASSLGSSGSVEQYF
TRBJ1-2	-	TRBV28	13	once	TGTGCCAGCAGTTTGGGGGGGTCCTATGGCTACACCTTC	CASSLGGSYGYTF
TRBJ2-7	-	TRBV4-3	13	-	TGCGCCAGCAGCCAAGAATTCTCCTACGAGCAGTACTTC	CASSQEFSYEQYF